These 5 T cell receptor beta chains were all obtained from the same sample, sequenced in a study of post-analysis software for immune sequencing data. Study results and caveats: TRBV segments more frequent in patients than in controls numbered about 5 and included TRBV5-6, TRBV5-1 and TRBV20-1.

cDNA libraries for TCR beta contained unique molecular identifiers. TCRdb independently ran MiXCR on the PCR reads; one entry per CDR3 protein. The repertoire holds hundreds of thousands of distinct CDR3 sequences, 53% seen once, with roughly 4.4% in the top ten. For these TCRs, the target antigens are not known. Sequencing used blood. The receptors derive from a girl aged 10-17 years with multiple sclerosis.

This clonotype has just a few counts. The chain links TRBV20-1 to TRBJ2-3; 8 bases match TRBD2. With V trimmed by 6 bases and J by 7 bases, 12 bases remained unmatched. The CDR3 runs 14 residues. The V gene's germline CDR1 is DFQATT and CDR2 SNEGSKA (reference sequence). The CDR3 sequence is CSARIAGSGNTQYF. Written as DNA, the CDR3 is TGCAGTGCCCGAATCGCGGGTAGCGGGAATACGCAGTATTTT.

The chain links TRBV20-1 to TRBJ2-4; perhaps D is TRBD1 or TRBD2 (7 bases each). The CDR3 is made up of 14 amino acids. Germline loops: CDR1 DFQATT, CDR2 SNEGSKA (reference sequence). V lost 2 bases, J lost 3 bases, and 11 bases lay in between. CDR3 in amino acids: CSARPGGDKNIQYF. The CDR3 DNA reads as TGCAGTGCTAGACCAGGGGGGGACAAAAACATTCAGTACTTC.

The chain uses TRBV2 and TRBJ2-3; D is ambiguous. Between the trimmed V and J ends, which lost 6 bases and 2 bases, there was a span of 9 bases. This CDR3 is 13 amino acids long. The germline V gene encodes CDR1 SNHLY and CDR2 FYNNEI. DNA for the CDR3: TGTGCCAGCAGGAGCTCCTACACAGATACGCAGTATTTT. As protein: CASRSSYTDTQYF. Together with reference TRBV2 and TRBJ2-3, the CDR3 gives the full variable domain: EPEVTQTPSHQVTQMGQEVILRCVPISNHLYFYWYRQILGQKVEFLVSFYNNEISEKSEIFDDQFSVERPDGSNFTLKIRSTKLEDSAMYFCASRSSYTDTQYFGPGTRLTVL.

DNA for the CDR3: TGTGCCAGCAGTTCCACGAGGGGGCGCGCGGTGTGGGGGGCCAACGTCCTGACTTTC. It specifies CASSSTRGRAVWGANVLTF. The chain employs TRBV12-3 or TRBV12-4 and TRBJ2-6, with TRBD1 matching 7 bases. V shed 4 bases and J 4 bases; nucleotides not matched to a gene: 16. This CDR3 is 19 amino acids long.

This clonotype was seen only a few times. The CDR3 sequence is CASRTLAGGPGFPYEQYF. Written as DNA, the CDR3 is TGTGCCAGCCGCACACTAGCGGGGGGCCCTGGCTTCCCCTACGAGCAGTACTTC. The chain carries TRBV6-1 and TRBJ2-7; 12 bases map to TRBD2. With 8 bases clipped from V and 2 bases from J, the junction kept 16 bases outside the gene matches. Germline values: CDR1 MNHNS, CDR2 SASEGT. This CDR3 contains 18 residues.